Listed below are T cell receptor beta chains from one sample, sequenced in a study of cytomegalovirus exposure and HLA in healthy donors. Clones were read by immunoSEQ multiplex PCR, and TCRdb kept only the in-frame ones, dropping some. The sample carries around 220,000 clones, 80% to 85% recorded once. The sequenced sample consisted of PBMCs. These receptors originate from a woman younger than 45 in good health and CMV-seropositive. CDR3s include the opening cysteine and the closing phenylalanine or tryptophan. A D gene is named only where the DNA matches it firmly. The size of a clone is reported for some rows only, either as once, few or many, or as a class for expanded clones.

CDR3 length	J gene	D gene	clone size	V gene	CDR3 protein	CDR3 DNA
10	TRBJ1-4	NA	many	TRBV7-3	CASLSEKLFF	TGTGCCAGCCTTAGTGAAAAACTGTTTTTT
12	TRBJ2-1	NA	NA	TRBV25-1	CATSGSYNEQFF	TGTGCCACGAGCGGCTCCTACAATGAGCAGTTCTTC
16	TRBJ2-3	NA	medium-sized	TRBV5-1	CASSPLWRVYTDTQYF	TGCGCCAGCAGCCCTTTATGGCGGGTTTACACAGATACGCAGTATTTT
13	TRBJ2-7	TRBD2	NA	TRBV5-1	CASASGRGYEQYF	TGCGCCAGCGCTAGCGGGAGGGGGTACGAGCAGTACTTC
13	TRBJ2-1	TRBD2	NA	TRBV6-4	CASSPIAGPEQFF	TGTGCCAGCAGTCCTATAGCGGGACCTGAGCAGTTCTTC
13	TRBJ2-4	NA	NA	TRBV7-6	CASSLAPKNIQYF	TGTGCCAGCAGCTTAGCGCCTAAAAACATTCAGTACTTC
18	TRBJ2-3	TRBD2	NA	TRBV4-1	CASSQEIAGGLRTDTQYF	TGCGCCAGCAGCCAAGAGATAGCGGGAGGGCTGAGGACAGATACGCAGTATTTT
15	TRBJ2-7	NA	NA	TRBV2	CASSKGGTDIYEQYF	TGTGCCAGCAGTAAGGGGGGGACTGACATCTACGAGCAGTACTTC
15	TRBJ2-5	NA	once	TRBV7-3	CASSLTGYSQETQYF	TGTGCCAGCAGCTTAACAGGGTATTCCCAAGAGACCCAGTACTTC
14	TRBJ1-5	NA	NA	TRBV12-5	CASGHGSGNQPQHF	TGTGCTAGTGGTCACGGTTCCGGCAATCAGCCCCAGCATTTT